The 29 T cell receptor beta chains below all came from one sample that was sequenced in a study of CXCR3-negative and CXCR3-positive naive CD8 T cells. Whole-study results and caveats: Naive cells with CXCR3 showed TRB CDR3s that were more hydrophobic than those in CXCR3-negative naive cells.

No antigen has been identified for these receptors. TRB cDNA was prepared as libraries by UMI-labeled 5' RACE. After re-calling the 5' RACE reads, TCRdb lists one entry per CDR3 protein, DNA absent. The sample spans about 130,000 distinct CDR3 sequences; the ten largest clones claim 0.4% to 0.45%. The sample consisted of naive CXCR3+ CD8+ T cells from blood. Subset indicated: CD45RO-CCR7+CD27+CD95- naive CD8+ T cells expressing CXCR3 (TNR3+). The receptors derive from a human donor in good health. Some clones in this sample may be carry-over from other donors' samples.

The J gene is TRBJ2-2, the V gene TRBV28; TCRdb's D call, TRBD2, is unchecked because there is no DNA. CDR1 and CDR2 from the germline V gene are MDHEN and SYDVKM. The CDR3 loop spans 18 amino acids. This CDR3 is CASNLLGLAGLNTGELFF.

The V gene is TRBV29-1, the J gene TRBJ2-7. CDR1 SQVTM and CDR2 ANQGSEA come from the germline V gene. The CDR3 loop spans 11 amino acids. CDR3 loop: CSVDTNYEQYF.

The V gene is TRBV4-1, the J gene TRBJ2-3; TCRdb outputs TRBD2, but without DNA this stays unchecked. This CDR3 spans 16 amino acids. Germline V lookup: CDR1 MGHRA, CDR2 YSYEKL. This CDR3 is CASSLYIAGVDDTQYF.

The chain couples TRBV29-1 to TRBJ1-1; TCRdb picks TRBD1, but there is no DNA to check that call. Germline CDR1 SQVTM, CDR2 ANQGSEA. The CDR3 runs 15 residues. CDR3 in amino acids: CSDDLTQGRISEAFF.

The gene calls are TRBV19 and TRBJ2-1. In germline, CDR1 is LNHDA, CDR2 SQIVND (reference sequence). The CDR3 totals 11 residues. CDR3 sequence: CASSMVDEQFF.

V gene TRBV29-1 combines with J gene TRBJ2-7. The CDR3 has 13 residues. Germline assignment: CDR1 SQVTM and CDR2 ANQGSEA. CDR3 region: CSAVGGLSREQYF.

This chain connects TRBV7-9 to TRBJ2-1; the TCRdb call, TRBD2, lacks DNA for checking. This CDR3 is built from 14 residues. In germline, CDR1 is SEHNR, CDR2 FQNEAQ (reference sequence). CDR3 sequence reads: CASSSASGHNEQFF.

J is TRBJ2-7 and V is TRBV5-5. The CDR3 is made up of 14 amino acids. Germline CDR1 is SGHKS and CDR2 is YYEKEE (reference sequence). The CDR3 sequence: CASSFAGIPYEQYF.

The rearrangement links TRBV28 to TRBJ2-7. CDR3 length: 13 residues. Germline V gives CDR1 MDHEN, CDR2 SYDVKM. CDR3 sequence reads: CASSFWGTYEQYF.

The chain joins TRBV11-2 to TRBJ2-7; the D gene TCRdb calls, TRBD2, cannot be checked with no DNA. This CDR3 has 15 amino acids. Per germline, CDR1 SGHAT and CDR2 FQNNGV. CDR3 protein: CASSLGEGLTYEQYF. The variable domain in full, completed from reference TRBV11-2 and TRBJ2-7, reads EAGVAQSPRYKIIEKRQSVAFWCNPISGHATLYWYQQILGQGPKLLIQFQNNGVVDDSQLPKDRFSAERLKGVDSTLKIQPAKLEDSAVYLCASSLGEGLTYEQYFGPGTRLTVT.

The CDR3 sequence: CASSPTLLQWGDEQFF. The gene calls are TRBV27 and TRBJ2-1; TCRdb reports TRBD1, a call that lacks DNA to check it against. This CDR3 spans 16 amino acids. The V gene's germline CDR1 is MNHEY and CDR2 SMNVEV (reference sequence).

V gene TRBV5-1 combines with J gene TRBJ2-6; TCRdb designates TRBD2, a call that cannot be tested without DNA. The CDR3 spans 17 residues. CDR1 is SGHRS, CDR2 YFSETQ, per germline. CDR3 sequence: CASSSSGRAAGANVLTF. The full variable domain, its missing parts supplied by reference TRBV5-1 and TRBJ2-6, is KAGVTQTPRYLIKTRGQQVTLSCSPISGHRSVSWYQQTPGQGLQFLFEYFSETQRNKGNFPGRFSGRQFSNSRSEMNVSTLELGDSALYLCASSSSGRAAGANVLTFGAGSRLTVL.

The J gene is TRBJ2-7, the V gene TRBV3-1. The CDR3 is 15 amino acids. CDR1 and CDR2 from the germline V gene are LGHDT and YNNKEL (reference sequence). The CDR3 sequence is CASSQDLGGPYEQYF.

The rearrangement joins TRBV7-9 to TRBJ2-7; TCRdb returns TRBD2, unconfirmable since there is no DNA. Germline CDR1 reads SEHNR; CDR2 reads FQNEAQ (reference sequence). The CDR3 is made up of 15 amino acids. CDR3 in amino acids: CASSPTSGPSYEQYF.

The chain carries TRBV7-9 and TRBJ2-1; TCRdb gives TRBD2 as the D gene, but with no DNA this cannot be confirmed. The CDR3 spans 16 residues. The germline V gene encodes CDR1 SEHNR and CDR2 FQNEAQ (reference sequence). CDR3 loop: CASTLDSSGAYNEQFF. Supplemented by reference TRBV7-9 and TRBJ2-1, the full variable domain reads DTGVSQNPRHKITKRGQNVTFRCDPISEHNRLYWYRQTLGQGPEFLTYFQNEAQLEKSRLLSDRFSAERPKGSFSTLEIQRTEQGDSAMYLCASTLDSSGAYNEQFFGPGTRLTVL.

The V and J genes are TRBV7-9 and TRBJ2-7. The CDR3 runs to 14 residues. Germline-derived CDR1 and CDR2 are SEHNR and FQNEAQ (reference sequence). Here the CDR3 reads CASSLDASSYEQYF.

This CDR3 reads CASSSRGQGFSPLHF. The V gene is TRBV13, the J gene TRBJ1-6; TCRdb outputs TRBD1, but without DNA this stays unchecked. The V gene's germline CDR1 is PRHDT and CDR2 FYEKMQ (reference sequence). This CDR3 contains 15 residues.

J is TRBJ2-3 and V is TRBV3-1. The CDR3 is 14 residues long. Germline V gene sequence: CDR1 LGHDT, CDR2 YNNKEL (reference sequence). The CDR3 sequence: CASSQALGPDTQYF.

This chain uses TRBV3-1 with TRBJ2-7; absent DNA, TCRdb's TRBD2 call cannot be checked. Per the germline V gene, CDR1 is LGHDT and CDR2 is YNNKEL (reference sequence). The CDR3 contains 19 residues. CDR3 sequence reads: CASSHPRLAGGLGSYEQYF.

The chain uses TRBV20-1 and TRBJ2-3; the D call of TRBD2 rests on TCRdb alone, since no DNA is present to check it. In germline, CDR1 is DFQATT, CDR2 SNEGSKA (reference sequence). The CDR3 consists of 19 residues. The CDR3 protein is CSARDLRLAGTLSTDTQYF.

The CDR3 spells CASSPSPQPQHF. The V gene is TRBV28, the J gene TRBJ1-5. Germline V gene data show CDR1 as MDHEN and CDR2 as SYDVKM. This CDR3 is 12 amino acids long. Complete variable domain (other parts from reference TRBV28 and TRBJ1-5): DVKVTQSSRYLVKRTGEKVFLECVQDMDHENMFWYRQDPGLGLRLIYFSYDVKMKEKGDIPEGYSVSREKKERFSLILESASTNQTSMYLCASSPSPQPQHFGDGTRLSIL.

Here the CDR3 reads CASRRTGGKYEQYF. V usage is TRBV7-2 and J usage is TRBJ2-7; TCRdb's D call of TRBD1 is untestable without DNA. The CDR3 consists of 14 residues. The germline V gene encodes CDR1 SGHTA and CDR2 FQGNSA.

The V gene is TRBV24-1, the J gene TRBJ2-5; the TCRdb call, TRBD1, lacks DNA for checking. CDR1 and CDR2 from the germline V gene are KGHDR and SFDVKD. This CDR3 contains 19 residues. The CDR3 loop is CATSGGIGGQGALFETQYF.

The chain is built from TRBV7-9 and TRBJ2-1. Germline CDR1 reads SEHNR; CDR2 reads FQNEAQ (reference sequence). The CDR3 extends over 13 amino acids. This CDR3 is CASSFSSQNEQFF.

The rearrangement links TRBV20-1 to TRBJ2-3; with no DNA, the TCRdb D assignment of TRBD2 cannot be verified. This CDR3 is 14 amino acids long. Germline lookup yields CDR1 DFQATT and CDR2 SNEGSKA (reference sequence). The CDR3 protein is CSASPRENTDTQYF.

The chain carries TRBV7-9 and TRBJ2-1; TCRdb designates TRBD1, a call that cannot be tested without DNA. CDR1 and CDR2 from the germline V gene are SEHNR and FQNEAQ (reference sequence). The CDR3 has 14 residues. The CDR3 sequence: CASSPRDRYNEQFF. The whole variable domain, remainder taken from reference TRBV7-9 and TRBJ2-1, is DTGVSQNPRHKITKRGQNVTFRCDPISEHNRLYWYRQTLGQGPEFLTYFQNEAQLEKSRLLSDRFSAERPKGSFSTLEIQRTEQGDSAMYLCASSPRDRYNEQFFGPGTRLTVL.

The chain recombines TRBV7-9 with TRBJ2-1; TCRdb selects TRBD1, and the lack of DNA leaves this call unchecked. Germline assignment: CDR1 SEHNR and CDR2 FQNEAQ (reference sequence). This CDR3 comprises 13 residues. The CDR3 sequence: CASSPTWTPEQFF.

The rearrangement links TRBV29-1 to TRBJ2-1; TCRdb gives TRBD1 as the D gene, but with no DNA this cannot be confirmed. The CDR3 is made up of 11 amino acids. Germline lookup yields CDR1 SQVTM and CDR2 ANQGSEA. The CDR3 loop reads CSVEGGGEQFF.

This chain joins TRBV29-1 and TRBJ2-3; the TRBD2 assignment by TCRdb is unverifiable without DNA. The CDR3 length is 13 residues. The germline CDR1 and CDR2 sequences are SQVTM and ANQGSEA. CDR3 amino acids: CSAASAGTDTQYF.